Below, 26 T cell receptor beta chains from the same sample are listed, as sequenced in a study of tumor-infiltrating lymphocytes in localized non-small cell lung cancer. Assay: immunoSEQ multiplex PCR; the TCRdb copy retains only in-frame clones and omits some. The sample yields roughly 30,000 clones, approximately 83% seen once. Sequenced input: lung tumor tissue. Receptor source: a human donor with non-small cell lung cancer.

The gene calls are TRBV20-1 and TRBJ2-3; D is unclear. Germline-derived CDR1 and CDR2 are DFQATT and SNEGSKA (reference sequence). V lost 6 bases to trimming and J lost 1 base, with 2 bases between them. The CDR3 extends over 10 amino acids. CDR3 loop: CSARTDTQYF. DNA of the CDR3: TGCAGTGCCCGCACAGATACGCAGTATTTT.

For the CDR3, the DNA is TGTGCCAGCGCATGGTCAGGGGCTGGTCACACTGAAGCTTTCTTT. It is translated as CASAWSGAGHTEAFF. The chain couples TRBV14 to TRBJ1-1; D is possibly TRBD1 (6 bases). CDR3 length equals 15 residues. Germline assignment: CDR1 SGHDN and CDR2 FVKESK. V was trimmed by 8 bases and J by 3 bases, leaving 19 bases between them.

CDR3 loop: CAISDPRTYLSYGYTF. Here the CDR3 DNA reads TGTGCCATCAGTGATCCCCGGACCTATCTCAGCTATGGCTACACCTTC. V is TRBV10-3 and J is TRBJ1-2, with unresolved D. The V end was cut by 3 bases, the J end by 4 bases, with 18 bases between. CDR3 size: 16 residues. Germline values: CDR1 ENHRY, CDR2 SYGVKD.

This chain links TRBV4-1 with TRBJ1-2; D is unclear. Trimming pared 3 bases from V and 2 bases from J, leaving 4 bases between. CDR1 is MGHRA and CDR2 is YSYEKL in the germline V gene. The CDR3 is made up of 12 amino acids. The CDR3 protein is CASSHQNYGYTF. The CDR3 coding sequence is TGCGCCAGCAGCCACCAAAACTATGGCTACACCTTC.

The V and J genes are TRBV30 and TRBJ2-7; possibly TRBD1 for D (6 bases). This CDR3 region has 15 residues. Trimming stripped 1 base from V and 0 bases from J, with 13 bases between. The germline V gene has CDR1 GTSNPN and CDR2 SVGIG (reference sequence). DNA for the CDR3: TGTGCCTGGAGTGGCGGACAGAAACCCTCCTACGAGCAGTACTTC. This gives the protein CAWSGGQKPSYEQYF.

The chain's CDR3 is CASSAGLVSGEQFF. For the CDR3, the DNA is TGCGCCAGCAGCGCGGGACTAGTCTCGGGGGAGCAGTTCTTC. The chain couples TRBV10-2 to TRBJ2-1; 8 bases agree with TRBD2. Germline values: CDR1 WSHSY, CDR2 SAAADI. This CDR3 contains 14 residues. The trim removed 6 bases at V and 10 bases at J, leaving 11 bases unmatched.

V usage is TRBV6-1 and J usage is TRBJ2-3, with a possible D match to TRBD2 (5 bases). This CDR3 contains 16 residues. Trimming pared 1 base from V and 4 bases from J, leaving 15 bases between. Germline V gives CDR1 MNHNS, CDR2 SASEGT. The CDR3 region has the DNA TGTGCCAGCAGTGAAGATGTGGGGAGTGTCCCAGATACGCAGTATTTT. It yields the protein CASSEDVGSVPDTQYF.

The chain combines TRBV11-1 with TRBJ2-7, with 12 positions matching TRBD2. Germline V CDR1 and CDR2: SGHAT, FQDESV (reference sequence). This CDR3 contains 17 residues. V lost 2 bases and J lost 2; bases outside the gene matches: 7. CDR3 residues: CASSLRLAGGPTYEQYF. The CDR3 DNA sequence: TGTGCCAGCAGCTTACGGCTAGCGGGGGGGCCTACCTACGAGCAGTACTTC.

The chain is built from TRBV4-3 and TRBJ1-6; D remains ambiguous. Germline V gives CDR1 LGHNA, CDR2 YSLEER. The CDR3 is 14 residues long. The germline V and J ends were trimmed by 0 bases and 8 bases, with 8 bases remaining between them. The CDR3 DNA reads TGCGCCAGCAGCCAAGATTCAATGGATTCACCCCTCCACTTT. This sequence encodes CASSQDSMDSPLHF.

This clone was seen once. The V call is TRBV27, the J call TRBJ2-2, with D perhaps matching TRBD2 (6 bases). From germline, CDR1 is MNHEY and CDR2 SMNVEV (reference sequence). The germline V and J ends were trimmed by 3 bases and 5 bases, with 22 bases remaining between them. The CDR3 runs 18 residues. The CDR3 nucleotides read TGTGCCAGCAGTTTGATGGGTGGTTGGAGGGGTGAAACCGGGGAGCTGTTTTTT. Residues: CASSLMGGWRGETGELFF.

This chain joins TRBV7-2 and TRBJ2-5; tentatively, D is TRBD2 (5 bases). V dropped 5 bases and J dropped 5 bases, with 9 bases sitting between them. CDR1 and CDR2 from the germline V gene are SGHTA and FQGNSA. This CDR3 comprises 12 residues. CDR3 nucleotide sequence: TGTGCCAGCAGCCGGGGATTGGAGACCCAGTACTTC. Protein product: CASSRGLETQYF.

The gene calls are TRBV28 and TRBJ1-3, with 9 bases fitting TRBD1. The CDR3 has 17 amino acids. With V trimmed by 5 bases and J by 7 bases, 15 bases remained unmatched. CDR1 and CDR2 from the germline V gene are MDHEN and SYDVKM. The CDR3 DNA reads as TGTGCCAGCAGTCTCAACAGGGGGCGCATGGAAGGTAACACCATATATTTT. Amino acids: CASSLNRGRMEGNTIYF.

The J gene is TRBJ2-7, the V gene TRBV6-6; the match to TRBD1 covers 7 bases. Per the germline V gene, CDR1 is MNHNY and CDR2 is SVGAGI (reference sequence). The V gene end was trimmed by 5 bases and the J gene end by 3 bases; junction bases not matched to a gene: 1. This CDR3 contains 12 residues. CDR3 sequence: CASSRQGYEQYF. The CDR3 bases are TGTGCCAGCAGTCGACAGGGCTACGAGCAGTACTTC.

This chain joins TRBV28 and TRBJ1-6; TRBD1 might be the D (5 bases). CDR1 MDHEN and CDR2 SYDVKM come from the germline V gene. This CDR3 is built from 12 residues. Trimming removed 7 bases from V and 8 bases from J, with 9 bases in between. The CDR3 reads CASKLGDSPLHF. CDR3 DNA sequence: TGTGCCAGCAAGCTGGGGGATTCACCCCTCCACTTT.

The V call is TRBV19, the J call TRBJ2-7; a possible D gene is TRBD1 (6 bases). The V gene's germline CDR1 is LNHDA and CDR2 SQIVND (reference sequence). Trimming removed 2 bases from V and 3 bases from J, with 11 bases in between. This CDR3 has 14 residues. The CDR3 protein is CASSIRGTSYEQYF. The CDR3 DNA reads as TGTGCCAGTAGTATAAGGGGGACAAGCTACGAGCAGTACTTC.

V and J are TRBV7-2 and TRBJ2-7; D gene ambiguous. CDR3 size: 15 residues. CDR1 and CDR2 (germline): SGHTA, FQGNSA. With 2 bases removed from V and 2 bases from J, the gap between germline ends came to 13 bases. CDR3 region: CASSLPLTNTYEQYF. The CDR3 DNA reads TGTGCCAGCAGCTTACCCCTGACAAATACCTACGAGCAGTACTTC. The whole variable domain, filled in from reference TRBV7-2 and TRBJ2-7, reads GAGVSQSPSNKVTEKGKDVELRCDPISGHTALYWYRQSLGQGLEFLIYFQGNSAPDKSGLPSDRFSAERTGGSVSTLTIQRTQQEDSAVYLCASSLPLTNTYEQYFGPGTRLTVT.

This clone was counted a single time. V gene TRBV19 combines with J gene TRBJ2-7, with 9 bases that match TRBD1. This CDR3 is built from 13 residues. V was pared by 7 bases and J by 3 bases, with 4 bases of the junction left unmatched. Germline CDR1 and CDR2: LNHDA and SQIVND (reference sequence). This CDR3 reads CASIPTGGYEQYF. In nucleotides, the CDR3 is TGTGCCAGTATCCCGACAGGGGGCTACGAGCAGTACTTC.

The chain combines TRBV19 with TRBJ2-7, with D possibly matching TRBD1 (9 bases). The CDR3 has 16 amino acids. Germline lookup yields CDR1 LNHDA and CDR2 SQIVND (reference sequence). Trimming removed 1 base at V and 4 bases at J, with 17 bases between. CDR3 amino acids: CASSIVAGQGSYEQYF. The DNA of the CDR3 is TGTGCCAGTAGTATAGTAGCGGGACAGGGAAGTTACGAGCAGTACTTC.

This clone showed up just once. J is TRBJ1-5 and V is TRBV30; D call uncertain. CDR1 is GTSNPN and CDR2 is SVGIG in the germline V gene (reference sequence). The ends were cut back, 0 bases at V and 2 bases at J, with 8 bases in the middle. The CDR3 is 14 residues long. The CDR3 protein is CAWSVGLGNQPQHF. The CDR3 DNA follows: TGTGCCTGGAGTGTCGGACTGGGCAATCAGCCCCAGCATTTT.

The chain links TRBV10-3 to TRBJ1-4; possibly TRBD1 for D (6 bases). The CDR3 is 14 residues long. Germline lookup yields CDR1 ENHRY and CDR2 SYGVKD. Deletions cut 4 bases from V and 5 bases from J, with 11 bases between. This chain's CDR3 is CAISVGQLNEKLFF. As DNA, the CDR3 is TGTGCCATCAGTGTTGGACAGCTGAATGAAAAACTGTTTTTT.

The chain is built from TRBV4-3 and TRBJ2-7; either TRBD1 or TRBD2 may fit D (6 bases each). CDR1 and CDR2 (germline): LGHNA, YSLEER. The CDR3 runs 14 residues. The ends were cut back, 5 bases at V and 6 bases at J, with 17 bases in the middle. This chain's CDR3 is CASSSGGGRVEQYF. CDR3 DNA sequence: TGCGCCAGCAGCTCCGGTGGGGGGCGGGTCGAGCAGTACTTC.

The chain couples TRBV19 to TRBJ2-7; 11 nucleotides match TRBD1. Per the germline V gene, CDR1 is LNHDA and CDR2 is SQIVND (reference sequence). The V and J ends lost 3 bases and 3 bases, in that order; junction bases with no gene match: 7. The CDR3 loop spans 16 amino acids. For the CDR3, the DNA is TGTGCCAGTAGTATCCTCCCGGGGACAGGGGGCTACGAGCAGTACTTC. It encodes CASSILPGTGGYEQYF.

This chain uses TRBV27 with TRBJ2-1; D possibly matches TRBD1 or TRBD2 (5 bases each). V lost 1 base to trimming and J lost 2 bases, with 12 bases between them. Germline V gene sequence: CDR1 MNHEY, CDR2 SMNVEV (reference sequence). CDR3 size: 16 residues. This CDR3 reads CASSLYRGSTYNEQFF. As DNA, the CDR3 is TGTGCCAGCAGTTTATACCGGGGCTCAACCTACAATGAGCAGTTCTTC.

This clone appeared a few times. V gene TRBV2 combines with J gene TRBJ1-1; D ambiguous. Deletions cut 4 bases from V and 1 base from J, with 7 bases between. Germline lookup yields CDR1 SNHLY and CDR2 FYNNEI. This CDR3 has 13 residues. The CDR3 sequence: CASSVEENTEAFF. CDR3 nucleotides: TGTGCCAGCAGTGTAGAAGAGAACACTGAAGCTTTCTTT.

The chain carries TRBV6-6 and TRBJ1-1; 12 bases fit TRBD1. V shed 4 bases, J shed 5 bases, and the junction held 8 bases outside the gene matches. CDR3 size: 16 residues. From germline, CDR1 is MNHNY and CDR2 SVGAGI (reference sequence). CDR3 nucleotides: TGTGCCAGCAGTTCCCTGGGACAGGGGGCTGTTACTGAAGCTTTCTTT. Amino acid sequence: CASSSLGQGAVTEAFF.

This clone was found a few times. In DNA, the CDR3 is TGTGCCAGCAGTCACCTCACAGATACGCAGTATTTT. Its translation: CASSHLTDTQYF. The chain couples TRBV27 to TRBJ2-3; no clear D gene. V was cut by 5 bases and J by 2 bases, with 5 bases left in between. In germline, CDR1 is MNHEY, CDR2 SMNVEV (reference sequence). The CDR3 contains 12 residues.